This T cell receptor (beta chain) is from a study of cytomegalovirus exposure and HLA in healthy donors. Study at large: Counted in an early data release were about 80 million unique TCRs from HLA-typed donors.

This clone was seen a handful of times. The antigen remains unidentified. Notes on the study in general: More clonal expansion characterized HLA-associated TCR beta chains than equally common others in a later analysis. At a 0.05 false discovery rate, a later analysis found 15,000 to 20,000 TCR beta sequences to be associated with HLA alleles.

The PCR used 60 Vbeta and 13 Jbeta primers. Produced via immunoSEQ multiplex PCR; TCRdb's table is partial and in-frame only. The sample lists roughly 120,000 clones; around 80% were seen once. The CDR3 is 16 amino acids. Germline assignment: CDR1 MGHRA and CDR2 YSYEKL. V was pared by 0 bases and J by 6 bases, with 7 bases of the junction left unmatched. The receptor's source is a woman aged 55-75 years in good health and CMV-seropositive. Sequenced material: PBMCs. The chain is built from TRBV4-1 and TRBJ1-5, with 8 bases fitting TRBD1. CDR3 residues: CASSQEARGHVQPQHF. CDR3 DNA: TGCGCCAGCAGCCAAGAGGCCAGGGGGCATGTTCAGCCCCAGCATTTT.